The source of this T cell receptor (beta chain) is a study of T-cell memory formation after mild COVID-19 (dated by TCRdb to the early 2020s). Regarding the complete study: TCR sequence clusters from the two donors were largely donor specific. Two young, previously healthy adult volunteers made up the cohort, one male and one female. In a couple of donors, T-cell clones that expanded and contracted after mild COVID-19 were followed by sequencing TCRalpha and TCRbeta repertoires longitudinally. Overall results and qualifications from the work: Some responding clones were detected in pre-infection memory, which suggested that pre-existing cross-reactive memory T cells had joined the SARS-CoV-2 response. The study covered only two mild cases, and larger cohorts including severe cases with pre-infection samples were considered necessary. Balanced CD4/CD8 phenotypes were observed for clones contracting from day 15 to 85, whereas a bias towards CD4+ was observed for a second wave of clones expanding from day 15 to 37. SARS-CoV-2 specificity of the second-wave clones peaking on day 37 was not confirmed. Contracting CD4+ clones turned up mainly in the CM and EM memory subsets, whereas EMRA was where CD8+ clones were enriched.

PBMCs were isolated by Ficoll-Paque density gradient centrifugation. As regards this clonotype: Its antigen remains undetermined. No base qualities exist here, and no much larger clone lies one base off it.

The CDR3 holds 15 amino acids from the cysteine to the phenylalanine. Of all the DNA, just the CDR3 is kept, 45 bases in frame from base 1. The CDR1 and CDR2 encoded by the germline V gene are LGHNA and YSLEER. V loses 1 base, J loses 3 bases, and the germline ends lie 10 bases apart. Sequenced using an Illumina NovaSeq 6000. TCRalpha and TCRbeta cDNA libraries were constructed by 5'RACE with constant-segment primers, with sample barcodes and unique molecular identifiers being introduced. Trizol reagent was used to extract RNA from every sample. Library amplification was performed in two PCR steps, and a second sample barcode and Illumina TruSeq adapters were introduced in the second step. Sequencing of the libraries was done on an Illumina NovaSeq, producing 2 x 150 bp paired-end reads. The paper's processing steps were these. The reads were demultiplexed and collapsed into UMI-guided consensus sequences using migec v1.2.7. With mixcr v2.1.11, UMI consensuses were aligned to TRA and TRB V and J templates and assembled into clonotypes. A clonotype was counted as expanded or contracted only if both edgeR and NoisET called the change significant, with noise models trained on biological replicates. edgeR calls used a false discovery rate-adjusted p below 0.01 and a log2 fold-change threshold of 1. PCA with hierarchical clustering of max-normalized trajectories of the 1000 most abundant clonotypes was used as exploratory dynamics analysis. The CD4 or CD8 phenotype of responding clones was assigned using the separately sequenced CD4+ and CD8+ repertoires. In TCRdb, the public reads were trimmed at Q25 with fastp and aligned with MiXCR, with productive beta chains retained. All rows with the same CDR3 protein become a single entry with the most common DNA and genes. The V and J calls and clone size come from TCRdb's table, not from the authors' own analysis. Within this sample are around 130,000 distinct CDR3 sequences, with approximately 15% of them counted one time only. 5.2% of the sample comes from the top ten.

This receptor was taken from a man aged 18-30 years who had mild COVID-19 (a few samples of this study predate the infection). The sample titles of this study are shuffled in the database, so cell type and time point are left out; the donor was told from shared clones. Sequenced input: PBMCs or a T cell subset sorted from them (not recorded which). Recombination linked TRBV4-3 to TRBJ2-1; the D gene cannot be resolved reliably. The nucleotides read TGCGCCAGCAGCCAAGGTGTAGGGTACTACAATGAGCAGTTCTTC. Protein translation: CASSQGVGYYNEQFF.